This TCR beta chain was recorded in a study of yellow fever vaccine responses in identical twins. Whole-study findings and limits: Twins reportedly showed a vaccine T cell response that seemed partly convergent and partly personalized.

This clonotype was detected a few times. Its specificity is not known. TCRdb passed the RT-PCR reads through MiXCR, listing each CDR3 protein once. The sample carries 17,000 or so distinct CDR3 sequences, approximately 72% recorded once. V lost 4 bases, J lost 5 bases, and 14 bases lay in between. The CDR3 totals 13 residues. Per the germline V gene, CDR1 is SQVTM and CDR2 is ANQGSEA. This clonotype was sampled from a young woman who received the yellow fever vaccine. V usage is TRBV29-1 and J usage is TRBJ1-1; unclear D gene. The sequenced sample was T cells from blood (PBMCs), unsorted or a sorted subset (not recorded which), obtained before or after yellow fever vaccination (not recorded which). In DNA form, the CDR3 reads TGCAGCGTTGCCTACGGGGAGAATACTGAAGCTTTCTTT. Translated: CSVAYGENTEAFF.